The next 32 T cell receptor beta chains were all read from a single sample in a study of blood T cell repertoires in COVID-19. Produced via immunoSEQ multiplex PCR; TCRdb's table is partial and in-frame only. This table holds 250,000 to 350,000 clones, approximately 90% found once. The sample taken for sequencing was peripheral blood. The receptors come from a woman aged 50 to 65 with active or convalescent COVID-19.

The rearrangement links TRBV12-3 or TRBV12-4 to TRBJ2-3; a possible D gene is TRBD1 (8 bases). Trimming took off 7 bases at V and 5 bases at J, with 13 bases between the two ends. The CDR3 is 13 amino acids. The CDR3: CASNRGGVDTQYF. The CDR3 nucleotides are TGTGCCAGCAACAGGGGGGGTGTAGATACGCAGTATTTT.

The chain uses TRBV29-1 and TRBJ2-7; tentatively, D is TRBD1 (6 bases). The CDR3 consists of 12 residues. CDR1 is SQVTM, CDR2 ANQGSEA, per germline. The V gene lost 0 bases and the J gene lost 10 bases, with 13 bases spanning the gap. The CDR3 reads CSVEDDRFSQYF. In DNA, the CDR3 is TGCAGCGTTGAAGATGACAGGTTCAGTCAGTACTTC.

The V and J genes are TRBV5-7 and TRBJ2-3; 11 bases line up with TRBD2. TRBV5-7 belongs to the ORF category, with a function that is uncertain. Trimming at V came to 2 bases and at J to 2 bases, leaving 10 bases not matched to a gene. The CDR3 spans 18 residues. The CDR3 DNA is TGTGCCAGCAGCTTATCTACTAGCGGGAGATGTTCCACAGATACGCAGTATTTT. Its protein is CASSLSTSGRCSTDTQYF.

The CDR3 DNA is TGTGCCAGCAGCCAAGGCAGGACTAGCGGGGATACAGATACGCAGTATTTT. Translation gives CASSQGRTSGDTDTQYF. This chain joins TRBV3-1 (or the pseudogene TRBV3-2) and TRBJ2-3; 12 nucleotides align to TRBD2. The J segment lost 3 bases and the V segment lost 1 base, leaving 5 bases of the junction unmatched. CDR1 is LGHDT, CDR2 YNNKEL, per germline (reference sequence). The CDR3 sequence is 17 residues long.

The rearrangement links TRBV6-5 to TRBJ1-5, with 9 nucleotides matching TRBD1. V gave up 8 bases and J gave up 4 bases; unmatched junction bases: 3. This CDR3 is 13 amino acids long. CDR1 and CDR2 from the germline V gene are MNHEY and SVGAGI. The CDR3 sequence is CASGTGKNQPQHF. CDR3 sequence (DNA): TGTGCCAGCGGGACAGGGAAGAATCAGCCCCAGCATTTT.

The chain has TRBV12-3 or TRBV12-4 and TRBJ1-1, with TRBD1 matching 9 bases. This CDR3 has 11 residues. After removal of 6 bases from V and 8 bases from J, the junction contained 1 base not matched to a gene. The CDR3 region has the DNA TGTGCCAGCAGGGACAGGGGAGAAGCTTTCTTT. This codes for CASRDRGEAFF.

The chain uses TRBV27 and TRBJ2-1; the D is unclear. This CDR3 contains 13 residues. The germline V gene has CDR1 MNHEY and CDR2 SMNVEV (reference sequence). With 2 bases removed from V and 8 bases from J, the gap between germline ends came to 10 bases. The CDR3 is CASSLSRVHEQFF. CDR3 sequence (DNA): TGTGCCAGCAGTTTAAGTAGAGTGCATGAGCAGTTCTTC.

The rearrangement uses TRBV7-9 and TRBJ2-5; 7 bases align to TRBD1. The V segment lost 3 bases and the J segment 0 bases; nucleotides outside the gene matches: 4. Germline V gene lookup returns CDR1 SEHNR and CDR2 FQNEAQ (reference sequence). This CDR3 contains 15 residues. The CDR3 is CASSFTGANQETQYF. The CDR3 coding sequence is TGTGCCAGCAGCTTTACAGGGGCTAACCAAGAGACCCAGTACTTC.

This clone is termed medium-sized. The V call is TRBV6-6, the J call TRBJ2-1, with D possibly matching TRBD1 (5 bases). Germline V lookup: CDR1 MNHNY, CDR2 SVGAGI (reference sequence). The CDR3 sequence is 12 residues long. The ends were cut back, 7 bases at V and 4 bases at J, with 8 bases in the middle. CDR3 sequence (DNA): TGTGCCAGCATAACAGGATACAATGAGCAGTTCTTC. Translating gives CASITGYNEQFF.

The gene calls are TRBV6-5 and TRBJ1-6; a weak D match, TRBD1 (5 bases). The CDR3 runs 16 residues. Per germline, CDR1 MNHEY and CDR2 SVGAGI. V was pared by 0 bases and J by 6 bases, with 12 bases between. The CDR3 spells CASSYSQRGTNSPLHF. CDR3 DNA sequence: TGTGCCAGCAGTTACTCCCAGCGGGGGACTAATTCACCCCTCCACTTT.

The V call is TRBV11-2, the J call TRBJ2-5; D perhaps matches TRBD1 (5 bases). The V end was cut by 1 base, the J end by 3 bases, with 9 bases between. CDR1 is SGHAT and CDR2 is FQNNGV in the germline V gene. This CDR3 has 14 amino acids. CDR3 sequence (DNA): TGTGCCAGCAGCTTAGCAGGGCTTAAAGAGACCCAGTACTTC. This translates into CASSLAGLKETQYF.

CDR3 region: CASSSQGSAFF. Written as DNA, the CDR3 is TGTGCCAGCAGTTCACAGGGGTCCGCTTTCTTT. The rearrangement links TRBV25-1 to TRBJ1-1, with 7 bases fitting TRBD1. V shed 5 bases, J shed 11 bases, and the junction held 5 bases outside the gene matches. The CDR3 sequence is 11 residues long. Per the germline V gene, CDR1 is MGHDK and CDR2 is SYGVNS. Drawing the rest from reference TRBV25-1 and TRBJ1-1, the complete variable domain is EADIYQTPRYLVIGTGKKITLECSQTMGHDKMYWYQQDPGMELHLIHYSYGVNSTEKGDLSSESTVSRIRTEHFPLTLESARPSHTSQYLCASSSQGSAFFGQGTRLTVV.

The CDR3, as DNA: TGTGCCAGTAGTCAGGGGCCCGGAAACACCATATATTTT. Amino acids: CASSQGPGNTIYF. V and J are TRBV19 and TRBJ1-3; a possible D gene is TRBD1 (6 bases). Trimming stripped 5 bases from V and 4 bases from J, with 9 bases between. Per the germline V gene, CDR1 is LNHDA and CDR2 is SQIVND (reference sequence). The CDR3 is made up of 13 amino acids.

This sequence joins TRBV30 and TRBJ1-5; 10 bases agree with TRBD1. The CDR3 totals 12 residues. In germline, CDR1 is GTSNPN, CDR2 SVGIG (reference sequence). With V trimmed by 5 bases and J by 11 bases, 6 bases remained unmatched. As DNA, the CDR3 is TGTGCCTGGGGGGACAGGGGAGGTTCCCAGCATTTT. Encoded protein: CAWGDRGGSQHF.

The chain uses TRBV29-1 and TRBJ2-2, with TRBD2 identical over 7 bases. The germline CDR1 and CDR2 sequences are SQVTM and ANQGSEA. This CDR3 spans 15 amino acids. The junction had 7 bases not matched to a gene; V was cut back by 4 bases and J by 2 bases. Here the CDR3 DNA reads TGCAGCGTTGGGGCTAGCGGAGATAACACCGGGGAGCTGTTTTTT. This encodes CSVGASGDNTGELFF.

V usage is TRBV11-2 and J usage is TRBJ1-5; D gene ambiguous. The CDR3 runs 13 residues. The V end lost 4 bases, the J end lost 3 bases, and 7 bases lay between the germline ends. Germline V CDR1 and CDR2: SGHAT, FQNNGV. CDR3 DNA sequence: TGTGCCAGCAGCTCCACAAACAATCAGCCCCAGCATTTT. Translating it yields CASSSTNNQPQHF.

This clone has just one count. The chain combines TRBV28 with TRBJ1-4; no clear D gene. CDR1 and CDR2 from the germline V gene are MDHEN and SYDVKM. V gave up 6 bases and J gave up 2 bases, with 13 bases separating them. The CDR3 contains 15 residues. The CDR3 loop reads CASRRPGFTNEKLFF. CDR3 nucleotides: TGTGCCAGCAGACGACCGGGGTTCACTAATGAAAAACTGTTTTTT.

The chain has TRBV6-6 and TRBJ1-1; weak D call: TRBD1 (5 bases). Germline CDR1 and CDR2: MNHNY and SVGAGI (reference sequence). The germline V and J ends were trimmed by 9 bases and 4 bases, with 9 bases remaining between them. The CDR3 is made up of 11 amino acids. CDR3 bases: TGTGCCAGTATTACAGGCACTGAAGCTTTCTTT. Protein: CASITGTEAFF.

CDR3 bases: TGTGCCAGCAGCCTAAACAGGGGAAAAGAGCAGTACTTC. Its protein product is CASSLNRGKEQYF. The rearrangement links TRBV14 to TRBJ2-7, with 7 bases aligning to TRBD1. The germline gives CDR1 SGHDN, CDR2 FVKESK. V gave up 4 bases and J gave up 7 bases; unmatched junction bases: 7. The CDR3 is 13 residues long.

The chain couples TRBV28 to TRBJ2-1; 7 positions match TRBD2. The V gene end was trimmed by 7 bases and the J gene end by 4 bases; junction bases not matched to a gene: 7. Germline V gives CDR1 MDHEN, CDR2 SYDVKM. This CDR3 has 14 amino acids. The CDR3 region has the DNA TGTGCCAGCACCGGGGAGGGGACTTACAATGAGCAGTTCTTC. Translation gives CASTGEGTYNEQFF. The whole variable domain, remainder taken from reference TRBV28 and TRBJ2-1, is DVKVTQSSRYLVKRTGEKVFLECVQDMDHENMFWYRQDPGLGLRLIYFSYDVKMKEKGDIPEGYSVSREKKERFSLILESASTNQTSMYLCASTGEGTYNEQFFGPGTRLTVL.

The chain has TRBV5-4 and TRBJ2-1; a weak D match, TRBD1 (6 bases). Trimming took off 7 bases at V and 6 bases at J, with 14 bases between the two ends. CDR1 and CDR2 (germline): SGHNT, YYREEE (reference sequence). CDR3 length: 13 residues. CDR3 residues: CASGKVGGNEQFF. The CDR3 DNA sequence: TGTGCCAGCGGGAAGGTAGGGGGCAATGAGCAGTTCTTC.

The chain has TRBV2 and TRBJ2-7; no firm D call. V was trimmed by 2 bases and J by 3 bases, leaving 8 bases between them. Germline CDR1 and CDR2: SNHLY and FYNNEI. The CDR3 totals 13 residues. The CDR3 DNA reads TGTGCCAGCAGTGAACCGCTAGGCTACGAGCAGTACTTC. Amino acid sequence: CASSEPLGYEQYF.

The CDR3 nucleotides are TGTGCCAGCAGTGAAGGAGAGGGGGCGAGCTATGGCTACACCTTC. This sequence encodes CASSEGEGASYGYTF. The chain employs TRBV6-1 and TRBJ1-2; TRBD1 matches 7 bases. The CDR3 contains 15 residues. Germline V gene sequence: CDR1 MNHNS, CDR2 SASEGT. V shed 1 base and J 4 bases; nucleotides not matched to a gene: 6.

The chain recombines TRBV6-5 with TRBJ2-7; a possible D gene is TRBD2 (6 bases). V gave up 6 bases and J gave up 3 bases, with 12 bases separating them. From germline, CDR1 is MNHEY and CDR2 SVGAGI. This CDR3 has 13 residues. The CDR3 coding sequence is TGTGCCAGCAGGACACGCGGGGTCTACGAGCAGTACTTC. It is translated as CASRTRGVYEQYF.

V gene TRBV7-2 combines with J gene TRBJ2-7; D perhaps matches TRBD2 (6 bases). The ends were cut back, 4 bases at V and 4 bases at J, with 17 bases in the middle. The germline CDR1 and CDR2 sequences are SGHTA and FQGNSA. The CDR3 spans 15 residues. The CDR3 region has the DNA TGTGCCAGCAGCTCACAATGGGGCGCGGGATACGAGCAGTACTTC. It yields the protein CASSSQWGAGYEQYF.

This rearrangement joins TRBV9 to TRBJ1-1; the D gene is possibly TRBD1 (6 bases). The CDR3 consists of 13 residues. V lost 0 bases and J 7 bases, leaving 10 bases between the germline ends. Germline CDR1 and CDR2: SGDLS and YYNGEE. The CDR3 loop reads CASSVGQAHEAFF. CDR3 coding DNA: TGTGCCAGCAGCGTAGGACAGGCCCATGAAGCTTTCTTT.

CDR3 loop: CSVAANRDQPQHF. In nucleotides, the CDR3 is TGCAGCGTCGCGGCGAACAGGGATCAGCCCCAGCATTTT. The rearrangement uses TRBV29-1 and TRBJ1-5, with D perhaps matching TRBD1 (6 bases). Germline V lookup: CDR1 SQVTM, CDR2 ANQGSEA. V was clipped by 6 bases and J by 5 bases, with 14 bases between them. CDR3 length: 13 amino acids. The full variable domain, in which reference TRBV29-1 and TRBJ1-5 provide the parts outside the CDR3, is SAVISQKPSRDICQRGTSLTIQCQVDSQVTMMFWYRQQPGQSLTLIATANQGSEATYESGFVIDKFPISRPNLTFSTLTVSNMSPEDSSIYLCSVAANRDQPQHFGDGTRLSIL.

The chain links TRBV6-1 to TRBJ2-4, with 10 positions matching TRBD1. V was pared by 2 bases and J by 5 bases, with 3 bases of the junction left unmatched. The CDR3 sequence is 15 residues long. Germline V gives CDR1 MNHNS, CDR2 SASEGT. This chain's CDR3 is CASSEWGQGQNIQYF. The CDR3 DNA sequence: TGTGCCAGCAGTGAATGGGGACAGGGGCAAAACATTCAGTACTTC.

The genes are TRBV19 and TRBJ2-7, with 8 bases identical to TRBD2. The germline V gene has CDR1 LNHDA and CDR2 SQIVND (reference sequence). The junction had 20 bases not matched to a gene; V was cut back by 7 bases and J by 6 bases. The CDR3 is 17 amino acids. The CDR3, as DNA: TGTGCCAGTATCCTCCGGGGGGGCAAGGTGGTTTCGGGCGAGCAGTACTTC. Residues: CASILRGGKVVSGEQYF.

In DNA form, the CDR3 reads TGTGCCTGGATCCCTGTGGTGCCAGGGAATGAGGAGTGGACCCAGTACTTC. As protein: CAWIPVVPGNEEWTQYF. The chain recombines TRBV30 with TRBJ2-5, with TRBD1 as a possible D gene (5 bases). This CDR3 contains 17 residues. Germline V CDR1 and CDR2: GTSNPN, SVGIG (reference sequence). V gave up 4 bases and J gave up 7 bases, with 28 bases separating them.

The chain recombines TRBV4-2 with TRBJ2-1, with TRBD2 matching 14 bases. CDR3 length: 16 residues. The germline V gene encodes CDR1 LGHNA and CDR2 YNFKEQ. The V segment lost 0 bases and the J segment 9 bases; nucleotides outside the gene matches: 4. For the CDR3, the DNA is TGTGCCAGCAGCCAAGATCAAGGACTAGCGGGGGGTGAGCAGTTCTTC. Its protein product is CASSQDQGLAGGEQFF.

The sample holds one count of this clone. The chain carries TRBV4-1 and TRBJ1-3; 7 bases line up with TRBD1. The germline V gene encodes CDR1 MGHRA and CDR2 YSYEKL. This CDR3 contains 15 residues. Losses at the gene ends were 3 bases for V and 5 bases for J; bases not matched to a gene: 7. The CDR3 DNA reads TGCGCCAGCAGCCACGCCGACAGGGACAGAAACACCATATATTTT. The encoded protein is CASSHADRDRNTIYF.